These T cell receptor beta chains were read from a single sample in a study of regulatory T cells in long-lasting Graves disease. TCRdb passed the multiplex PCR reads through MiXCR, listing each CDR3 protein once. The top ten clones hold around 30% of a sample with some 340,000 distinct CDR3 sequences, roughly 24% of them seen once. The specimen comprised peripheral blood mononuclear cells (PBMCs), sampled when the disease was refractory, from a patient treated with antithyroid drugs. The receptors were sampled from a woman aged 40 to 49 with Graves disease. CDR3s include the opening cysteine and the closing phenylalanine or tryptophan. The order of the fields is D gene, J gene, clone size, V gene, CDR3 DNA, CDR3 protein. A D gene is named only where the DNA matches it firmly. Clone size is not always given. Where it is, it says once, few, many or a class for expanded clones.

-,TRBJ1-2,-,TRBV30,TGTGCCTGGAGTGACTCGAAGGGCTACACCTTC,CAWSDSKGYTF
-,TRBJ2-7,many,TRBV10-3,TGTGCCATCAGTCGACTAGAGGGGGACGAGCAGTACTTC,CAISRLEGDEQYF
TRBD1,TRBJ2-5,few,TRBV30,TGTGCCTGGAGTGGCGGGGGACAGGGAAGGACCCAGTACTTC,CAWSGGGQGRTQYF
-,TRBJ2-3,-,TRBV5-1,TGCGCCAGCGGGAGTACGACAGATACGCAGTATTTT,CASGSTTDTQYF
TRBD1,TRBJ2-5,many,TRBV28,TGTGCCAGCAGTGTCGGGACAGGGACAGAGACCCAGTACTTC,CASSVGTGTETQYF
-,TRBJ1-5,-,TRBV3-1,TGTGCCAGCAGCCAAGAGTTAGGTAGCAATCAGCCCCAGCATTTT,CASSQELGSNQPQHF
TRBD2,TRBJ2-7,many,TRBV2,TGTGCCAGCAGACCTTCGAGGACTAGCGGGAGCTACGAGCAGTACTTC,CASRPSRTSGSYEQYF
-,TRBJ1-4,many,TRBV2,TGTGCCAGCAGTGAGCGGACAGCTGGGGGGTCGGGAAAACTGTTTTTT,CASSERTAGGSGKLFF
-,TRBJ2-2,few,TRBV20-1,TGCAGTGCTGGAAACACCGGGGAGCTGTTTTTT,CSAGNTGELFF
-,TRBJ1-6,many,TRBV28,TGTGCCAGCAGTACCTCCGGGACCCATGGTTCACCCCTCCACTTT,CASSTSGTHGSPLHF
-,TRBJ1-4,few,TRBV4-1,TGCGCCAGCAGCCAACATAATAGTCTCTCCGAAAAACTGTTTTTT,CASSQHNSLSEKLFF
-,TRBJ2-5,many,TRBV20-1,TGCAGTGTTCTCTTCGGAGAGACCCAGTACTTC,CSVLFGETQYF
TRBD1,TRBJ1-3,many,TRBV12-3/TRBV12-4,TGTGCCAGCAGTCCCGGGACAGGGGGTAACACCATATATTTT,CASSPGTGGNTIYF
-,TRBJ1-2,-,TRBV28,TGTGCCAGCAACGCCAACTATGGCTACACCTTC,CASNANYGYTF
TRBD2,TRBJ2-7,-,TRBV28,TGTGCCAGCACCCCAGCGGGAGTTCAACCCTACGAGCAGTACTTC,CASTPAGVQPYEQYF
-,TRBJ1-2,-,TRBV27,TGTGCCAGCAGTTTAAACACCTTCACCCCGGGAGGCTACACCTTC,CASSLNTFTPGGYTF
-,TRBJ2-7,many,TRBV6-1,TGTGCCAGCAGTGAAGGGGCTAACACCGCGTTAGAGCAGTACTTC,CASSEGANTALEQYF
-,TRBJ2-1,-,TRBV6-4,TGTGCCAGCAGTATTGACGGCTGGTCCTACAATGAGCAGTTCTTC,CASSIDGWSYNEQFF
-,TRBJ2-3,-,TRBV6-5,TGTGCCAGCAGTTACGACGCGGGACGTGCAGATACGCAGTATTTT,CASSYDAGRADTQYF
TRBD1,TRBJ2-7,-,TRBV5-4,TGTGCCAGCAGCGGCCGGGACAGGGGATCCTACGAGCAGTACTTC,CASSGRDRGSYEQYF
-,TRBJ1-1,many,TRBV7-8,TGTGCCAGCAGCTTATACCCCGTGATCGGGGTGGGGGGCACTGAAGCTTTCTTT,CASSLYPVIGVGGTEAFF
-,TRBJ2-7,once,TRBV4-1,TGCGCCAGCAGCCACCCCATTGGGGAATCAGGGCAGTACTTC,CASSHPIGESGQYF
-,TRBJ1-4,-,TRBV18,TGTGCCAGCTCACCACCTTCCGGGCAGGGTGAAAAACTGTTTTTT,CASSPPSGQGEKLFF
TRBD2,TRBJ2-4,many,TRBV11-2,TGTGCCAGCAGCCGGACTAGCGGGAGGCTGTTAGCCAAAAACATTCAGTACTTC,CASSRTSGRLLAKNIQYF
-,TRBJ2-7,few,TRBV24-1,TGTGCCACCAGTGAGGAGAGATCCTACGAGCAGTACTTC,CATSEERSYEQYF
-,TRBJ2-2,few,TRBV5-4,TGTGCCAGCAGCTTGTCAGGGGTTAACACCGGGGAGCTGTTTTTT,CASSLSGVNTGELFF